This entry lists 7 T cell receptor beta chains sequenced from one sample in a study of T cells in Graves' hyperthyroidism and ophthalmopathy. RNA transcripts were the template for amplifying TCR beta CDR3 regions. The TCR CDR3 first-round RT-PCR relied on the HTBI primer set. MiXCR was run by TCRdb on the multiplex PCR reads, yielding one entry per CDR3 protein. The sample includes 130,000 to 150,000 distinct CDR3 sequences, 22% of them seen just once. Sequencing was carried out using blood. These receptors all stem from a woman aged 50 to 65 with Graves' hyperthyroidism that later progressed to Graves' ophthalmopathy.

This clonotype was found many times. The DNA for the CDR3 is TGCAGTGCTAGAGAGCCGGGACTCCGATCGCAATACACAGATACGCAGTATTTT. It yields the protein CSAREPGLRSQYTDTQYF. The chain is built from TRBV20-1 and TRBJ2-3; maybe TRBD2 (6 bases). V was cut by 0 bases and J by 2 bases, with 21 bases left in between. Per the germline V gene, CDR1 is DFQATT and CDR2 is SNEGSKA (reference sequence). This CDR3 is 18 amino acids long.

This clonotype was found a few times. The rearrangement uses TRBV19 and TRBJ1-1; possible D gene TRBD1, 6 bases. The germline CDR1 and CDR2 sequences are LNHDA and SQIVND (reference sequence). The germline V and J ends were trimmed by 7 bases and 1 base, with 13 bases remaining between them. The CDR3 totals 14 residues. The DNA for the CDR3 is TGTGCCAGTAAGAAGACAGGAACGAACACTGAAGCTTTCTTT. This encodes CASKKTGTNTEAFF. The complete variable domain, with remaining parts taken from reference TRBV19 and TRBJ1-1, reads DGGITQSPKYLFRKEGQNVTLSCEQNLNHDAMYWYRQDPGQGLRLIYYSQIVNDFQKGDIAEGYSVSREKKESFPLTVTSAQKNPTAFYLCASKKTGTNTEAFFGQGTRLTVV.

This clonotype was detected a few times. The CDR3 DNA reads as TGTGCCACCAGCAGGCGAGATGGACGGCTAAATTCACCCCTCCACTTT. It is translated as CATSRRDGRLNSPLHF. The V call is TRBV15, the J call TRBJ1-6; D remains unclear. V shed 3 bases and J shed 7 bases, with 16 bases lying between them. Germline V gene sequence: CDR1 LNHNV, CDR2 YYDKDF (reference sequence). The CDR3 consists of 16 residues.

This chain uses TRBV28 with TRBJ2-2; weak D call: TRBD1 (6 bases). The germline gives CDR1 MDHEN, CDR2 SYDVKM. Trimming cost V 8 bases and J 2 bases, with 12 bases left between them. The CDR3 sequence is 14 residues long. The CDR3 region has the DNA TGTGCCAGCCGGGGACAAATTAACACCGGGGAGCTGTTTTTT. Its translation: CASRGQINTGELFF.

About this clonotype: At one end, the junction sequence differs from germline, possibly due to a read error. The CDR3 spells CAGSVVEGGPTDTQYF. CDR3 DNA: TGTGCCGGCAGCGTAGTTGAGGGAGGGCCGACAGATACGCAGTATTTT. The chain is built from TRBV9 and TRBJ2-3, with 7 nucleotides matching TRBD2. CDR1 and CDR2 from the germline V gene are SGDLS and YYNGEE. The CDR3 is 16 residues long.

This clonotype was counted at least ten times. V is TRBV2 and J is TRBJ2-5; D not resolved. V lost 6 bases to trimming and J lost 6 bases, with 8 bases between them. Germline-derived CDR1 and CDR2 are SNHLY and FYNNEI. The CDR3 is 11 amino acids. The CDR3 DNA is TGTGCCAGCAGAGTCGAAAAGACCCAGTACTTC. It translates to CASRVEKTQYF.

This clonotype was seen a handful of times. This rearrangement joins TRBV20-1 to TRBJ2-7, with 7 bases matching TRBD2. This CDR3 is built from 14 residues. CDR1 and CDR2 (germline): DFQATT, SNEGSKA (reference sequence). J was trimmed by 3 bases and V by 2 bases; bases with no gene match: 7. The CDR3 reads CSARKSVAGYEQYF. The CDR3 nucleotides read TGCAGTGCTAGAAAGTCGGTAGCGGGCTACGAGCAGTACTTC.